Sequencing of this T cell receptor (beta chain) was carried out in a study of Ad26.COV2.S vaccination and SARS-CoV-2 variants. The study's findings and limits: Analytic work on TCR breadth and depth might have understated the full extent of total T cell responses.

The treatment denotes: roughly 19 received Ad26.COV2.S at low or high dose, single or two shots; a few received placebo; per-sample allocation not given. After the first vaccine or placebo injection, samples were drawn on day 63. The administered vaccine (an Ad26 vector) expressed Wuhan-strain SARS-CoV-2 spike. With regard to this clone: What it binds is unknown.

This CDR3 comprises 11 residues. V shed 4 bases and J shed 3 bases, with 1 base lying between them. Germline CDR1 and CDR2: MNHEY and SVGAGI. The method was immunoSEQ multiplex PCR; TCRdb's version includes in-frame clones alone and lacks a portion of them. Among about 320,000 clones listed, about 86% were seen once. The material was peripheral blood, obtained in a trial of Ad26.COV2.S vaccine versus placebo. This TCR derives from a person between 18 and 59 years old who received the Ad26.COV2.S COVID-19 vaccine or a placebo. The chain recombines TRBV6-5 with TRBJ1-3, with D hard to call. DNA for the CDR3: TGTGCCAGCAGTTTTGGAAACACCATATATTTT. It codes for CASSFGNTIYF.